Presented here are 5 T cell receptor beta chains from one specimen sequenced in a study of blood T cell repertoires in COVID-19. Profiled with immunoSEQ multiplex PCR; TCRdb holds only in-frame clones, not every one. The repertoire holds under 300,000 clones, with approximately 91% as singletons. Input material: peripheral blood. These receptors all stem from a woman aged 40 to 50 who had recovered from COVID-19.

The chain joins TRBV24-1 to TRBJ2-5, with D possibly TRBD2 on 5 matching bases. CDR1 is KGHDR, CDR2 SFDVKD, per germline. This CDR3 has 18 residues. Deletions cut 0 bases from V and 3 bases from J, with 19 bases between. The CDR3 DNA is TGTGCCACCAGTGATTTGCAATTTGTGGAGGCGGAGGAAGAGACCCAGTACTTC. It encodes CATSDLQFVEAEEETQYF.

The rearrangement uses TRBV2 and TRBJ1-2; D may be TRBD1 (5 bases). This CDR3 has 12 residues. The ends were cut back, 6 bases at V and 4 bases at J, with 9 bases in the middle. Germline loops: CDR1 SNHLY, CDR2 FYNNEI. The CDR3 here is CASRGLSYGYTF. The CDR3 DNA reads as TGTGCCAGCAGGGGGCTCAGCTATGGCTACACCTTC.

The rearrangement links TRBV7-3 to TRBJ2-1; D is unclear. V was cut by 5 bases and J by 9 bases, with 11 bases left in between. The CDR3 runs to 12 residues. CDR1 SGHTA and CDR2 FQGTGA come from the germline V gene. The CDR3 DNA reads TGTGCCAGCAGCCCCACGAGAGGTGAGCAGTTCTTC. It translates to CASSPTRGEQFF.

This clone appeared once. The chain joins TRBV29-1 to TRBJ2-5; D is undetermined. Germline-derived CDR1 and CDR2 are SQVTM and ANQGSEA. The CDR3 extends over 12 amino acids. The V end was cut by 7 bases, the J end by 4 bases, with 13 bases between. CDR3 DNA sequence: TGCAGCGGCGTCAGAGGTGGAGAGACCCAGTACTTC. Protein product: CSGVRGGETQYF. The full variable domain, with the rest looked up from reference TRBV29-1 and TRBJ2-5, is SAVISQKPSRDICQRGTSLTIQCQVDSQVTMMFWYRQQPGQSLTLIATANQGSEATYESGFVIDKFPISRPNLTFSTLTVSNMSPEDSSIYLCSGVRGGETQYFGPGTRLLVL.

This CDR3 reads CASSLLGRENEQFF. The CDR3 coding sequence is TGTGCCAGCAGCTTGTTGGGGCGGGAGAATGAGCAGTTCTTC. The rearrangement joins TRBV11-3 to TRBJ2-1; 7 bases map to TRBD2. V shed 3 bases and J 7 bases; nucleotides not matched to a gene: 6. Germline CDR1 is SGHNT and CDR2 is YENEEA. This CDR3 region has 14 residues.